This T cell receptor (beta chain) came from a study of shared clonotypes between healthy human individuals. The study's findings and limits: It was expected that sequencing depth would affect clonotype sharing among donors.

Trimming took off 0 bases at V and 0 bases at J, with 13 bases between the two ends. The CDR3 contains 17 residues. Germline assignment: CDR1 LNHDA and CDR2 SQIVND (reference sequence). TCRdb's table, derived via immunoSEQ multiplex PCR, lists solely in-frame clones and lacks some. The top ten clones hold 0.36% of a sample with 2 million to 3 million clones, 80% to 95% of them seen once. For this clone: As yet, its antigen is unknown.

The specimen was naive CD4+ T cells from PBMCs. Stated subset: CD45RA+ positively selected. The chain has TRBV19 and TRBJ2-3; D might be TRBD2 (5 bases). The TCR originated in a man aged 18 to 29 in good health. Some clones in this sample may be carry-over from other donors' samples. The CDR3 DNA follows: TGTGCCAGTAGTATAGATCGGTGGCGGACTAGCACAGATACGCAGTATTTT. Amino acids: CASSIDRWRTSTDTQYF.